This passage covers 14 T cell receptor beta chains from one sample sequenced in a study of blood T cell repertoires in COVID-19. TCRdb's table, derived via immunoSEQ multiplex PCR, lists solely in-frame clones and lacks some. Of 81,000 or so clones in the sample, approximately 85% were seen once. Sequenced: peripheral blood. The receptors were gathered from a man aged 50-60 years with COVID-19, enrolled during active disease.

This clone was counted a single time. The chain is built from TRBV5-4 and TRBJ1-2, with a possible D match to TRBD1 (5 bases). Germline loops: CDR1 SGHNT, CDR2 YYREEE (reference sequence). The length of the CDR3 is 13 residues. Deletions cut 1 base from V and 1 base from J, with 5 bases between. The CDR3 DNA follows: TGTGCCAGCAGCTTGAGGGGTAACTATGGCTACACCTTC. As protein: CASSLRGNYGYTF.

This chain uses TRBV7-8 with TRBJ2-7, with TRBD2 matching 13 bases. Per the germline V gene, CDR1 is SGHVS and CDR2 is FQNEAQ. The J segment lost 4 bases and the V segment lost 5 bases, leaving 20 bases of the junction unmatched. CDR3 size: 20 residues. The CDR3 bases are TGTGCCAGCAGCCTAATATCCGGGACTAGCGGGACTCGCGGTATTTACGAGCAGTACTTC. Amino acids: CASSLISGTSGTRGIYEQYF.

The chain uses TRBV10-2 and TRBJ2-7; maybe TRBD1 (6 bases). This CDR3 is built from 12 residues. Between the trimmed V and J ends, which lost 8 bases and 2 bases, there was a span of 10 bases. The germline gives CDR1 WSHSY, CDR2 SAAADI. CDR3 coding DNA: TGCGCCAGCGCGGCAGGGGCCTACGAGCAGTACTTC. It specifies CASAAGAYEQYF.

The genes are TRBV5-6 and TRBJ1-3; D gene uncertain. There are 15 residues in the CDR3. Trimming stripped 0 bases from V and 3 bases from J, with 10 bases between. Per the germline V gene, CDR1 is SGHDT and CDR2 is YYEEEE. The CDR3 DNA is TGTGCCAGCAGCTTGGGGCCCGAGGGTGGAAACACCATATATTTT. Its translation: CASSLGPEGGNTIYF.

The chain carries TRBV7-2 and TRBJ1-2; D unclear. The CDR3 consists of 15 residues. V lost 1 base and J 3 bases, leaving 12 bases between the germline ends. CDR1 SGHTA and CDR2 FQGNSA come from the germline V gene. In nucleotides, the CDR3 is TGTGCCAGCAGCTTAGACTGGCCGACTCACTATGGCTACACCTTC. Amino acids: CASSLDWPTHYGYTF.

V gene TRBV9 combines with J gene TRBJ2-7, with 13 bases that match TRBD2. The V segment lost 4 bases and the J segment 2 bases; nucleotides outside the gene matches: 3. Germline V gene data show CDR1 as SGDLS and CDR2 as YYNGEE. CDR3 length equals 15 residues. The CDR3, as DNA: TGTGCCAGCAGCCCAGGGACTAGCGGGACCTACGAGCAGTACTTC. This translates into CASSPGTSGTYEQYF.

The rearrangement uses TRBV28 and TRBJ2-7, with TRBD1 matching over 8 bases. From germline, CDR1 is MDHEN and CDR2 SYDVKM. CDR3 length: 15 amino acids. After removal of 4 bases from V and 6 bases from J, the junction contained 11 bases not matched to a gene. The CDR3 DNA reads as TGTGCCAGCAGTTCCCCGTGGACAGGGTATTCCGAGCAGTACTTC. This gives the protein CASSSPWTGYSEQYF.

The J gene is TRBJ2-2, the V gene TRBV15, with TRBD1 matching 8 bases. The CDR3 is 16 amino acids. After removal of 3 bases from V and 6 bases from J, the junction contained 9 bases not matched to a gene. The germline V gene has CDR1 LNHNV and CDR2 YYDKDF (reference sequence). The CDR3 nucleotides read TGTGCCACCAGCAGGGTCAGGGGGCGCTTCGCCGGGGAGCTGTTTTTT. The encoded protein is CATSRVRGRFAGELFF.

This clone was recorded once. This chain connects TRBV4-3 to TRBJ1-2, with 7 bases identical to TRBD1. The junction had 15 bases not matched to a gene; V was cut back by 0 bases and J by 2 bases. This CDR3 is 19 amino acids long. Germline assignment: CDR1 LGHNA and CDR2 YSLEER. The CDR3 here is CASSQDLGGGALTNYGYTF. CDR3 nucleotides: TGCGCCAGCAGCCAAGATCTCGGAGGGGGCGCCCTGACCAACTATGGCTACACCTTC.

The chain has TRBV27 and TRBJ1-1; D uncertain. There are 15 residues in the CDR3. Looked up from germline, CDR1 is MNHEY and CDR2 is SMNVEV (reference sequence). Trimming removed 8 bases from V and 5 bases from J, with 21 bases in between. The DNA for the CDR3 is TGTGCCAGCCTTAGAGATGGGTTCTCGGGGACTGAAGCTTTCTTT. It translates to CASLRDGFSGTEAFF.

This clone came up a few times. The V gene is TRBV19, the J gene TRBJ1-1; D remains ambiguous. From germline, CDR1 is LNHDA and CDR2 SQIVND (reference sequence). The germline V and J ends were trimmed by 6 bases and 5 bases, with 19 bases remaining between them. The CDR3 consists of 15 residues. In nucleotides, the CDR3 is TGTGCCAGTAGCAACCAAGGAGGGAGTAGGACTGAAGCTTTCTTT. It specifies CASSNQGGSRTEAFF.

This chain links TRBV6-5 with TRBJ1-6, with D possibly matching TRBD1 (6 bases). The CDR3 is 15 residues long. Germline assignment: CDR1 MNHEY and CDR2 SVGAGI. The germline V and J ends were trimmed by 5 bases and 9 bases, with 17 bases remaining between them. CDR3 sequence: CASSPPAGVGSPLHF. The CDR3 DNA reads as TGTGCCAGCAGTCCGCCCGCAGGGGTAGGTTCACCCCTCCACTTT.

CDR3 region: CASSVASRGPQETQYF. The DNA for the CDR3 is TGTGCCAGCAGCGTAGCATCACGGGGTCCCCAAGAGACCCAGTACTTC. The chain employs TRBV9 and TRBJ2-5, with D perhaps TRBD2 (5 bases). The germline V and J ends were trimmed by 0 bases and 1 base, with 13 bases remaining between them. The germline gives CDR1 SGDLS, CDR2 YYNGEE. The CDR3 has 16 amino acids. Supplemented by reference TRBV9 and TRBJ2-5, the full variable domain reads DSGVTQTPKHLITATGQRVTLRCSPRSGDLSVYWYQQSLDQGLQFLIQYYNGEERAKGNILERFSAQQFPDLHSELNLSSLELGDSALYFCASSVASRGPQETQYFGPGTRLLVL.

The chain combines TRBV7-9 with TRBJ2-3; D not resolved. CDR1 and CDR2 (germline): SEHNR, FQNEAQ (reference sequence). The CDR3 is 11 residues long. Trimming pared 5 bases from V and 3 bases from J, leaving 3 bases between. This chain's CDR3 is CASSPTDTQYF. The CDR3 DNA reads TGTGCCAGCAGCCCAACAGATACGCAGTATTTT.